Listed here are 12 T cell receptor beta chains from one sample, sequenced in a study of blood T cells in healthy people across ages. Together with a sample-barcoded 5' primer, a J-beta primer mix was included in a second PCR lasting about 7 to 11 cycles. TCRdb re-analysed the 5' RACE reads in MiXCR, keeping a single row per CDR3 protein. In the table there are hundreds of thousands of distinct CDR3 sequences, under 25% of which are singletons. The sample comprised blood. These receptors came from a man in his 70s in good health.

This clonotype was seen only once. Its ends do not fully match the called genes, so a read error is possible. The V and J genes are TRBV28 and TRBJ2-5; 13 bases line up with TRBD2. Matching the DNA end better, TRBJ2-7 makes the J call doubtful. The germline CDR1 and CDR2 sequences are MDHEN and SYDVKM. CDR3 length equals 15 residues. The CDR3 nucleotides read TGTGCCGGCAGTTATGGACTAGCGGGAGACTACGAGCAGTACTTC. Translation gives CAGSYGLAGDYEQYF.

This clonotype was seen only a few times. The chain couples TRBV20-1 to TRBJ2-1; perhaps TRBD1 as D (6 bases). This CDR3 is 15 amino acids long. Trimming left V 1 base short and J 1 base short, with 11 bases between. CDR1 is DFQATT and CDR2 is SNEGSKA in the germline V gene (reference sequence). For the CDR3, the DNA is TGCAGTGCTAGAGCAATGAGGGGGTCCTACAATGAGCAGTTCTTC. It translates to CSARAMRGSYNEQFF.

Regarding this clonotype: A read error may explain this, as a much larger clone is one base away. This chain links TRBV28 with TRBJ2-7; 7 bases map to TRBD2. Germline V gene data show CDR1 as MDHEN and CDR2 as SYDVKM. There are 15 residues in the CDR3. The trim removed 4 bases at V and 2 bases at J, leaving 8 bases unmatched. This CDR3 is CASSSRGRETYEQYF. As DNA, the CDR3 is TGTGCCAGCAGTTCGCGAGGGCGGGAGACCTACGAGCAGTACTTC.

This clonotype was detected only once. The J gene is TRBJ2-3, the V gene TRBV20-1, with unresolved D. This CDR3 is built from 15 residues. V was shortened by 5 bases and J by 7 bases, with 22 bases between the two germline ends. The germline V gene has CDR1 DFQATT and CDR2 SNEGSKA (reference sequence). As DNA, the CDR3 is TGCAGTGCTTCAATTGGGGATCGGGTGGGAAATACGCAGTATTTT. Its translation: CSASIGDRVGNTQYF.

This clonotype has just a few counts. This rearrangement joins TRBV5-1 to TRBJ1-1; D unresolved. Germline CDR1 is SGHRS and CDR2 is YFSETQ. This CDR3 contains 14 residues. The ends were cut back, 4 bases at V and 8 bases at J, with 18 bases in the middle. The CDR3 region has the DNA TGCGCCAGCAGCAACGGTGACGGGTTAACCGAAGCTTTCTTT. It codes for CASSNGDGLTEAFF.

This clonotype was detected a few times. The rearrangement joins TRBV9 to TRBJ2-2; 8 nucleotides line up with TRBD1. This CDR3 contains 16 residues. Germline loops: CDR1 SGDLS, CDR2 YYNGEE. J gave up 3 bases and V 3 bases, and 7 bases lay outside the gene matches. Here the CDR3 reads CASSASTGVYTGELFF. CDR3 coding DNA: TGTGCCAGCAGCGCTTCGACAGGGGTATACACCGGGGAGCTGTTTTTT.

This clonotype was found a few times. The V and J genes are TRBV5-1 and TRBJ2-7; possibly TRBD1 or TRBD2 for D (5 bases each). Per the germline V gene, CDR1 is SGHRS and CDR2 is YFSETQ. Trimming took off 0 bases at V and 7 bases at J, with 14 bases between the two ends. The CDR3 spans 14 residues. This CDR3 reads CASSLDGTTGEQYF. The DNA of the CDR3 is TGCGCCAGCAGCTTGGACGGGACCACGGGAGAGCAGTACTTC.

The V and J genes are TRBV9 and TRBJ2-5, with D possibly matching TRBD2 (5 bases). This CDR3 comprises 14 residues. Germline V gives CDR1 SGDLS, CDR2 YYNGEE. Trimming stripped 2 bases from V and 4 bases from J, with 12 bases between. CDR3 in amino acids: CASSVGVGRETQYF. The CDR3 coding sequence is TGTGCCAGCAGCGTGGGTGTGGGGAGAGAGACCCAGTACTTC.

The V gene is TRBV12-3 or TRBV12-4, the J gene TRBJ2-1, with TRBD2 identical over 14 bases. V shed 7 bases, J shed 9 bases, and the junction held 8 bases outside the gene matches. The CDR3 is 15 residues long. The CDR3 is CASKTGTSGSTEQFF. The CDR3 bases are TGTGCCAGCAAAACCGGGACTAGCGGGAGCACTGAGCAGTTCTTC.

Comments on this clonotype: This sequence may be a read error, since a much larger clone differs from it by one base. J is TRBJ2-5 and V is TRBV5-1; D remains unclear. Trimming pared 3 bases from V and 3 bases from J, leaving 6 bases between. Germline loops: CDR1 SGHRS, CDR2 YFSETQ. This CDR3 contains 12 residues. CDR3 sequence reads: CASSSREETQYF. DNA for the CDR3: TGCGCCAGCAGCTCCAGAGAAGAGACCCAGTACTTC.

This clonotype appeared a few times. V is TRBV20-1 and J is TRBJ2-3; possibly TRBD2 for D (5 bases). Looked up from germline, CDR1 is DFQATT and CDR2 is SNEGSKA (reference sequence). The CDR3 is made up of 14 amino acids. V was pared by 0 bases and J by 5 bases, with 12 bases between. The DNA for the CDR3 is TGCAGTGCTAGAGATTGGGAGTTTGGAGATACGCAGTATTTT. This encodes CSARDWEFGDTQYF.

This clonotype has just a few counts. The chain carries TRBV6-2 or TRBV6-3 and TRBJ2-7; D remains ambiguous. This CDR3 comprises 14 residues. Germline CDR1 reads MNHEY; CDR2 reads SVGEGT. The ends were cut back, 2 bases at V and 3 bases at J, with 11 bases in the middle. Written as DNA, the CDR3 is TGTGCCAGCAGTTACGATCCAGCGAACTACGAGCAGTACTTC. This codes for CASSYDPANYEQYF.